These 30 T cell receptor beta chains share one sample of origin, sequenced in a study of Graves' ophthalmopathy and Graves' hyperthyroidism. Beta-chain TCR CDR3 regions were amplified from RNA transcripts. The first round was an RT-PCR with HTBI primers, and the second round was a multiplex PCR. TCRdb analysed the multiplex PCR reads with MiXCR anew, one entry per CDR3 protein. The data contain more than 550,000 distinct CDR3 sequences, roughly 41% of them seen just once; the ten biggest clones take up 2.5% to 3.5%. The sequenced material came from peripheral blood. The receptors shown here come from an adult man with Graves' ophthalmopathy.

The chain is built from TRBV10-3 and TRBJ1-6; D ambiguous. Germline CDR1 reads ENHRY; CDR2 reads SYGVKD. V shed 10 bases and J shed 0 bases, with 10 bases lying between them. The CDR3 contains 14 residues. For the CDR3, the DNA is TGTGCCAGCAATGACCTCTCCTATAATTCACCCCTCCACTTT. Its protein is CASNDLSYNSPLHF.

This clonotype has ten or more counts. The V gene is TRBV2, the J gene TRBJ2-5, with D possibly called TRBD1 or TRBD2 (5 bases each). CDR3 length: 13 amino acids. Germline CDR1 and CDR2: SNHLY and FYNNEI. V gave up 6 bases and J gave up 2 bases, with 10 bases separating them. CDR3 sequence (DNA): TGTGCCAGCAGAGGGGACGGTCAAGAGACCCAGTACTTC. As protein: CASRGDGQETQYF.

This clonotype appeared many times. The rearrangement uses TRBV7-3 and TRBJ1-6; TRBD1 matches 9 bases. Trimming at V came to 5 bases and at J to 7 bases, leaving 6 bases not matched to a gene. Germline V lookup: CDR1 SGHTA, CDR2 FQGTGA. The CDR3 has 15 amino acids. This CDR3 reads CASSQDRGPNSPLHF. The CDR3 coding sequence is TGTGCCAGCAGCCAGGACAGGGGTCCGAATTCACCCCTCCACTTT. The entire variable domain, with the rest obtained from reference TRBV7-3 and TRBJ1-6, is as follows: GAGVSQTPSNKVTEKGKYVELRCDPISGHTALYWYRQSLGQGPEFLIYFQGTGAADDSGLPNDRFFAVRPEGSVSTLKIQRTERGDSAVYLCASSQDRGPNSPLHFGNGTRLTVT.

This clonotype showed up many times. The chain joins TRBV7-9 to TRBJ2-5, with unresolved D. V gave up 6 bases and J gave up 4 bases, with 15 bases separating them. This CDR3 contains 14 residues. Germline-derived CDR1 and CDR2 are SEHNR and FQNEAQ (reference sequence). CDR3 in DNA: TGTGCCAGCAGAAACTTGGCCCTAGGAGAGACCCAGTACTTC. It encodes CASRNLALGETQYF.

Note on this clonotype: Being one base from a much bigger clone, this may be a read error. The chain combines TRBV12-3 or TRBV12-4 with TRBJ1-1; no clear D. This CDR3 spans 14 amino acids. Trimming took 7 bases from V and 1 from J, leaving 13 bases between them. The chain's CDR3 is CASNTAPKNTEAFF. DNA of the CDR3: TGTGCCAGCAATACGGCACCCAAGAACACTGAAGCTTTCTTT.

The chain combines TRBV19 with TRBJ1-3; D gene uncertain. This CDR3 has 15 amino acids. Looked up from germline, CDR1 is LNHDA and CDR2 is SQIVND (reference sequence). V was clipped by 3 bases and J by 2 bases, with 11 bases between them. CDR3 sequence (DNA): TGTGCCAGTAGTATTGTTGGGTCCACTGGAAACACCATATATTTT. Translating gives CASSIVGSTGNTIYF. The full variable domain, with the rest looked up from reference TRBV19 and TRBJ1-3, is DGGITQSPKYLFRKEGQNVTLSCEQNLNHDAMYWYRQDPGQGLRLIYYSQIVNDFQKGDIAEGYSVSREKKESFPLTVTSAQKNPTAFYLCASSIVGSTGNTIYFGEGSWLTVV.

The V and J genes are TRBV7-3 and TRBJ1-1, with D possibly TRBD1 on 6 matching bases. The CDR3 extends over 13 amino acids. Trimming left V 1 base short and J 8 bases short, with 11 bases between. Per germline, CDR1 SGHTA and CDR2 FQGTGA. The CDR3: CASSLIRGSEAFF. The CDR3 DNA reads TGTGCCAGCAGCTTAATCAGGGGAAGCGAAGCTTTCTTT.

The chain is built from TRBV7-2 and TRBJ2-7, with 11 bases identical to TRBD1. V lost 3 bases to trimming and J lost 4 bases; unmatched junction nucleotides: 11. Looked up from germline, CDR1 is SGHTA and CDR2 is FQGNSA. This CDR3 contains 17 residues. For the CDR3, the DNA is TGTGCCAGCAGCTTGGGGTGGTCTGGGACAGGGGGATACGAGCAGTACTTC. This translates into CASSLGWSGTGGYEQYF.

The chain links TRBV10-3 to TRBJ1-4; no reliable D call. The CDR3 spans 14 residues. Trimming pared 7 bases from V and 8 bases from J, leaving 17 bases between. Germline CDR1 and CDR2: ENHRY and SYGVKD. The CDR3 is CAIMGNTGEEKLFF. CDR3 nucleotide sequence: TGTGCCATCATGGGTAACACCGGGGAGGAAAAACTGTTTTTT.

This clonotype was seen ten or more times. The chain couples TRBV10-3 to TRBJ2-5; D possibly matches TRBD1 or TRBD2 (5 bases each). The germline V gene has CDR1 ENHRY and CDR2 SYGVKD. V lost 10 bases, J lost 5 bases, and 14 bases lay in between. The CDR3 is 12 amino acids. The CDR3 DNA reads TGTGCCACCAGAGACGAGGGGGAGACCCAGTACTTC. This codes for CATRDEGETQYF.

CDR3 nucleotide sequence: TGCAGTGCTACCTCCTCCGGGACAGGGGCAGGGACGCAGTACTTC. Its protein product is CSATSSGTGAGTQYF. The chain carries TRBV20-1 and TRBJ2-7; 10 nucleotides line up with TRBD1. Germline V CDR1 and CDR2: DFQATT, SNEGSKA (reference sequence). V gave up 4 bases and J gave up 9 bases; unmatched junction bases: 15. This CDR3 has 15 amino acids.

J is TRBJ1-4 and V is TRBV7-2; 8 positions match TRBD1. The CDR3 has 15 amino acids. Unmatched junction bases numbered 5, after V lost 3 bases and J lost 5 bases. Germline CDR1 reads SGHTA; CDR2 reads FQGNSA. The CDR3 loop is CASSLGQAYNEKLFF. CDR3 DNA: TGTGCCAGCAGCTTGGGACAGGCTTACAATGAAAAACTGTTTTTT.

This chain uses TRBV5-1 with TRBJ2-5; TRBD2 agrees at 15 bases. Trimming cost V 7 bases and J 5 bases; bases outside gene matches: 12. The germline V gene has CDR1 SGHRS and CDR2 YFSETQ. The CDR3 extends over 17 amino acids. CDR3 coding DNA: TGCGCCAGCCAATACGGGACTAGCGGGAGGCTGAAGGAGACCCAGTACTTC. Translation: CASQYGTSGRLKETQYF.

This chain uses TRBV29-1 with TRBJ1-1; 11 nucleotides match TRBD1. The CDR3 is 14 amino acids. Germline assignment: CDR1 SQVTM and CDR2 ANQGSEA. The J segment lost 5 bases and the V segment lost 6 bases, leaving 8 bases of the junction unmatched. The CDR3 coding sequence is TGCAGCGTCCTGAGGGGGACAGGGGGTACTGAAGCTTTCTTT. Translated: CSVLRGTGGTEAFF.

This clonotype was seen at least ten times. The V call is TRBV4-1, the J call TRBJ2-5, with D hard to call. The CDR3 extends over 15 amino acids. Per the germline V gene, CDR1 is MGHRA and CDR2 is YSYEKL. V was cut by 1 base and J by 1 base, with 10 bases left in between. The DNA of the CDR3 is TGCGCCAGCAGCCAAGGCTTCTCGATCCAAGAGACCCAGTACTTC. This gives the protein CASSQGFSIQETQYF.

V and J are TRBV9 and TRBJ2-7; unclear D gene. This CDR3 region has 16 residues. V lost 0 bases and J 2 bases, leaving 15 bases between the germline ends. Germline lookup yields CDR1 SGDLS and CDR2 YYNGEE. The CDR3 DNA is TGTGCCAGCAGCGTAGCTGGGAAGGGCACAGCCTACGAGCAGTACTTC. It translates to CASSVAGKGTAYEQYF.

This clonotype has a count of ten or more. As DNA, the CDR3 is TGTGCCAGCAGGAGGGGCCTTCAGGACGAGCAGTACTTC. It yields the protein CASRRGLQDEQYF. This chain connects TRBV2 to TRBJ2-7; D may be TRBD1 or TRBD2 (5 bases each). The germline V and J ends were trimmed by 6 bases and 5 bases, with 14 bases remaining between them. This CDR3 region has 13 residues. Germline V gene sequence: CDR1 SNHLY, CDR2 FYNNEI.

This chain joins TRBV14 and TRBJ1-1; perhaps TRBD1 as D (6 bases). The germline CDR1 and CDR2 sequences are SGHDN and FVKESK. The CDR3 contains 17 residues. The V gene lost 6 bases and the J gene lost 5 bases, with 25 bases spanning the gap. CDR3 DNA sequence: TGTGCCAGCAGTCCACGGGGGGGGCAGGAATCGGGGACTGAAGCTTTCTTT. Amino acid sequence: CASSPRGGQESGTEAFF.

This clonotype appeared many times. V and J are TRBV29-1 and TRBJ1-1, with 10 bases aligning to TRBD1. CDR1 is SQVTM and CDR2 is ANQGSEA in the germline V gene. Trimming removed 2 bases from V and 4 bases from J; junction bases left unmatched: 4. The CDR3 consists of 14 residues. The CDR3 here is CSVERGDRGTEAFF. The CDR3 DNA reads TGCAGCGTTGAAAGGGGGGACAGGGGCACTGAAGCTTTCTTT.

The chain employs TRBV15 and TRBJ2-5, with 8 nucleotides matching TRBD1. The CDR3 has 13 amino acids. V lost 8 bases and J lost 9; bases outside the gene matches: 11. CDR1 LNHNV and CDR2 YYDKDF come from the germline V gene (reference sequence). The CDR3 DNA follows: TGTGCCACCGGCCAGGGGGCCGATCAGCCCCAGTACTTC. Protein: CATGQGADQPQYF.

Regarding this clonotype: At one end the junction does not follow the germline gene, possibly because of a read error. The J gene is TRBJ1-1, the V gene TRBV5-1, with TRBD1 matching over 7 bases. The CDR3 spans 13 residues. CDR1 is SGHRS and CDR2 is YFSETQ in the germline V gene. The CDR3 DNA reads TGTGCCAGCAGCCATCCCCGGGGCAGGGGGGCTTTCTTT. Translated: CASSHPRGRGAFF.

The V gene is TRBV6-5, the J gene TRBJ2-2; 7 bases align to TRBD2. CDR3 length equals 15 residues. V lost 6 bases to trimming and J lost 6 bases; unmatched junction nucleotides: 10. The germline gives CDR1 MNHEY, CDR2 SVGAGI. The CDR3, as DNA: TGTGCCAGCAGCCCGCGGGGGTCGTGGCCCGGGGAGCTGTTTTTT. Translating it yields CASSPRGSWPGELFF.

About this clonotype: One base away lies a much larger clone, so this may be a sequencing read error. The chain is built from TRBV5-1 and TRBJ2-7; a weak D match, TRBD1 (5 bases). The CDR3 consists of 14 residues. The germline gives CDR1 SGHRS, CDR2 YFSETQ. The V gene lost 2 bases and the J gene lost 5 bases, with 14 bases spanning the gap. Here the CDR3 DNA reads TGCGCCAGCAGCTTCCAGGCAGGGATCGACGAGCAGTACTTC. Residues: CASSFQAGIDEQYF.

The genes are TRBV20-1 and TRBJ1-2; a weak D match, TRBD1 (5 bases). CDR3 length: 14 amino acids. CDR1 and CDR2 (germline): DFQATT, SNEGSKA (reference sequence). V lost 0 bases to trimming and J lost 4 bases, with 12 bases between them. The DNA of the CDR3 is TGCAGTGCTAGAGATGGGGGGAGCCTCTATGGCTACACCTTC. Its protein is CSARDGGSLYGYTF.

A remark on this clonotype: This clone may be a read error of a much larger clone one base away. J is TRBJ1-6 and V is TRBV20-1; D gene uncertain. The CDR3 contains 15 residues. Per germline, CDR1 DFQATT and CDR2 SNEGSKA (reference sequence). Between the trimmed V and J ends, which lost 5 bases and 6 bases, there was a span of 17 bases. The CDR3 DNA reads TGCAGTGCTCTCCCTATCTGGATGACTAATTCACCCCTCCACTTT. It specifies CSALPIWMTNSPLHF.

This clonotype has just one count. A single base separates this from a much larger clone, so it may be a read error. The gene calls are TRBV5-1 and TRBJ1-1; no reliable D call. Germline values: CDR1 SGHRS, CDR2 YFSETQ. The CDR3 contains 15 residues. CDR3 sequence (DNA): TGCGCCAGCAGCTTGGTTCTAGGGCCGAACGCTGAAGCTTTCTTT. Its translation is CASSLVLGPNAEAFF.

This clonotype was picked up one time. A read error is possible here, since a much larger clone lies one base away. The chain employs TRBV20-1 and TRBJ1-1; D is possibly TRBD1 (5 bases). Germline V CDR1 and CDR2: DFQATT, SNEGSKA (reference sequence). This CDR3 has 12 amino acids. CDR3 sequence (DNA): TGCAGTGCTCTCCGGGAGACAGCTGAAGCTTGCTTT. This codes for CSALRETAEACF.

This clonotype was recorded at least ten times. DNA for the CDR3: TGCAGTGCTCACAGGGGGCGAGCCACTGAAGCTTTCTTT. Its translation is CSAHRGRATEAFF. This sequence joins TRBV20-1 and TRBJ1-1; 9 positions match TRBD1. The CDR3 runs to 13 residues. V trimming: 5 bases; J trimming: 4 bases; junction bases outside the gene matches: 5. Germline-derived CDR1 and CDR2 are DFQATT and SNEGSKA (reference sequence).

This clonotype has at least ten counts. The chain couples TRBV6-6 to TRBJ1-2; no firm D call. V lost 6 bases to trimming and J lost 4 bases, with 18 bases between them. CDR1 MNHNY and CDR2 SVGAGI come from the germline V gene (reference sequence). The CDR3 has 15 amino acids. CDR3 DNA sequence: TGTGCCAGCAGCCCCTTTGCGGCCCAGAGCTATGGCTACACCTTC. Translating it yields CASSPFAAQSYGYTF.

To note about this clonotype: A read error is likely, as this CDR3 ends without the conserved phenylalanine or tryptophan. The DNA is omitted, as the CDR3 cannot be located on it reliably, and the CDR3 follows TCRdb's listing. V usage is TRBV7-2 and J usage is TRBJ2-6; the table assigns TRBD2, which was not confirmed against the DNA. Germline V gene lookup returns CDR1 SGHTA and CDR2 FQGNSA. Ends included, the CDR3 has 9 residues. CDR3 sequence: CASSPRPTS.